These 12 T cell receptor beta chains came from one sample sequenced in a study of immune evolution from preneoplasia to lung adenocarcinoma (dated by TCRdb to about 2021). The library came from the immunoSEQ multiplex PCR assay. TCRdb mirrors the immuneACCESS table, restricted to in-frame sequences. Some clones are absent from its copies; in checked studies, under half trace to an unresolved V gene, and the reason for the others is unknown. This sample comprises just under 2,000 clones, 65% to 90% of them detected only once. The ten largest clonotypes hold 9.5% to 11% of the sample. The sample was FFPE adjacent normal lung tissue. Receptor source: a person aged 70 to 79 with lung adenocarcinoma.

In its sample, this clone was seen once. The chain recombines TRBV18 with TRBJ1-1, with D uncertain. The CDR3 loop spans 16 amino acids. Trimming took 0 bases from V and 5 from J, leaving 16 bases between them. Germline values: CDR1 KGHSH, CDR2 LQKENI. The CDR3 here is CASSPPGRTEGTEAFF. CDR3 DNA: TGTGCCAGCTCACCACCAGGACGTACCGAGGGAACTGAAGCTTTCTTT.

The chain recombines TRBV15 with TRBJ2-1, with D possibly TRBD1 on 5 matching bases. This CDR3 comprises 16 residues. Germline loops: CDR1 LNHNV, CDR2 YYDKDF (reference sequence). V was shortened by 0 bases and J by 8 bases, with 17 bases between the two germline ends. The chain's CDR3 is CATSRDGVGDVDEQFF. CDR3 DNA sequence: TGTGCCACCAGCAGAGACGGAGTAGGGGATGTCGATGAGCAGTTCTTC.

V usage is TRBV29-1 and J usage is TRBJ2-1; D is uncertain. Trimming left V 6 bases short and J 6 bases short, with 9 bases between. Looked up from germline, CDR1 is SQVTM and CDR2 is ANQGSEA. CDR3 length: 11 residues. The CDR3 nucleotides are TGCAGCGTCCCGCACCCCAATGAGCAGTTCTTC. Translation: CSVPHPNEQFF.

This chain links TRBV5-4 with TRBJ2-1, with 7 bases identical to TRBD2. Looked up from germline, CDR1 is SGHNT and CDR2 is YYREEE (reference sequence). The trim removed 0 bases at V and 4 bases at J, leaving 1 base unmatched. The CDR3 consists of 14 residues. In DNA form, the CDR3 reads TGTGCCAGCAGCTTGGGGCGGGAGTACAATGAGCAGTTCTTC. Translation gives CASSLGREYNEQFF.

The chain recombines TRBV15 with TRBJ2-7; D is undetermined. Germline V gene data show CDR1 as LNHNV and CDR2 as YYDKDF (reference sequence). The V end lost 0 bases, the J end lost 3 bases, and 12 bases lay between the germline ends. CDR3 length equals 15 residues. For the CDR3, the DNA is TGTGCCACCAGCAGAGATCTGGGTCAAAGCTACGAGCAGTACTTC. Residues: CATSRDLGQSYEQYF. Full variable domain (missing parts from reference TRBV15 and TRBJ2-7): DAMVIQNPRYQVTQFGKPVTLSCSQTLNHNVMYWYQQKSSQAPKLLFHYYDKDFNNEADTPDNFQSRRPNTSFCFLDIRSPGLGDTAMYLCATSRDLGQSYEQYFGPGTRLTVT.

This clone was detected once. The chain combines TRBV5-1 with TRBJ2-3; 8 positions match TRBD2. The J segment lost 2 bases and the V segment lost 0 bases, leaving 8 bases of the junction unmatched. Germline CDR1 SGHRS, CDR2 YFSETQ. This CDR3 comprises 17 residues. This chain's CDR3 is CASSLVPAGVITDTQYF. The CDR3 coding sequence is TGCGCCAGCAGCTTGGTCCCAGCGGGGGTCATCACAGATACGCAGTATTTT.

The V and J genes are TRBV18 and TRBJ1-2; perhaps TRBD1 as D (5 bases). Germline V CDR1 and CDR2: KGHSH, LQKENI. CDR3 length: 13 amino acids. Trimming stripped 6 bases from V and 7 bases from J, with 15 bases between. The CDR3 is CASSGTAGTGYTF. The CDR3, as DNA: TGTGCCAGCTCCGGGACCGCCGGGACTGGCTACACCTTC.

The chain links TRBV2 to TRBJ2-1; D might be TRBD1 or TRBD2, each matching 5 bases. Germline V gene lookup returns CDR1 SNHLY and CDR2 FYNNEI. CDR3 length: 12 residues. V gave up 6 bases and J gave up 9 bases, with 12 bases separating them. CDR3 coding DNA: TGTGCCAGCAGGGGGGTCTCAGGTGAGCAGTTCTTC. This translates into CASRGVSGEQFF. Drawing the rest from reference TRBV2 and TRBJ2-1, the complete variable domain is EPEVTQTPSHQVTQMGQEVILRCVPISNHLYFYWYRQILGQKVEFLVSFYNNEISEKSEIFDDQFSVERPDGSNFTLKIRSTKLEDSAMYFCASRGVSGEQFFGPGTRLTVL.

The chain employs TRBV11-2 and TRBJ2-1; D is uncertain. This CDR3 spans 11 amino acids. Germline V lookup: CDR1 SGHAT, CDR2 FQNNGV. Trimming left V 10 bases short and J 6 bases short, with 10 bases between. The CDR3 DNA is TGTGCCACCCGGTTGGGCAATGAGCAGTTCTTC. This encodes CATRLGNEQFF.

This clone was recorded a few times. This rearrangement joins TRBV5-6 to TRBJ1-4, with 7 bases that match TRBD1. Germline values: CDR1 SGHDT, CDR2 YYEEEE. There are 13 residues in the CDR3. V shed 1 base and J 14 bases; nucleotides not matched to a gene: 8. DNA for the CDR3: TGTGCCAGCAGCTTGAGACAGGGTAGGACGCTGTTTTTT. This sequence encodes CASSLRQGRTLFF.

This sequence joins TRBV5-8 and TRBJ2-5; TRBD2 is a possible D gene (6 bases). Germline assignment: CDR1 SGHTS and CDR2 YDEGEE. V dropped 7 bases and J dropped 1 base, with 11 bases sitting between them. This CDR3 comprises 13 residues. The CDR3 here is CASAREVQETQYF. CDR3 in DNA: TGTGCCAGCGCGAGGGAGGTCCAAGAGACCCAGTACTTC.

The J gene is TRBJ1-2, the V gene TRBV10-3; D unclear. The V gene's germline CDR1 is ENHRY and CDR2 SYGVKD. Between the trimmed V and J ends, which lost 6 bases and 7 bases, there was a span of 18 bases. The CDR3 is made up of 14 amino acids. The CDR3 protein is CAISASPESGGYTF. The CDR3 nucleotides read TGTGCCATCAGCGCCTCCCCGGAATCAGGTGGCTACACCTTC.